This T cell receptor beta chain was sequenced during a study of early T cells in non-severe SARS-CoV-2 infection. Points from the study as a whole: Private and CD4 specificities were missed by VDJdb matching, which favored anti-spike CD8 responses.

With V trimmed by 5 bases and J by 1 base, 5 bases remained unmatched. This CDR3 has 15 amino acids. On this clonotype itself: The antigen is not known.

In TCRdb, the 5' RACE reads were re-called with MiXCR into one record per CDR3 protein. Among approximately 58,000 distinct CDR3 sequences, approximately 6.2% were seen once, and the ten largest hold over 3.5%. The chain joins TRBV12-3 or TRBV12-4 to TRBJ2-3; 8 positions match TRBD1. This sequence originates from an adult who was a healthcare worker with PCR-confirmed SARS-CoV-2 infection or an uninfected control (not recorded which). Material: whole blood. The CDR3, as DNA: TGTGCCAGCAGTATAGACAGGGGTCGCACAGATACGCAGTATTTT. Encoded protein: CASSIDRGRTDTQYF.